This TCR beta chain appears in the sequencing data of a study of CD8 T cells in Susac syndrome. The CDR3 spans 20 residues. V was pared by 3 bases and J by 2 bases, with 26 bases between. Looked up from germline, CDR1 is MNHEY and CDR2 is SVGAGI. Reverse transcription of roughly 0.5 to 1 ug RNA was carried out with random hexamers. TCRdb recomputed calls from the immunoSEQ multiplex PCR reads with MiXCR, one row per CDR3 protein. Here the sample spans some 260,000 distinct CDR3 sequences, around 93% being singletons. This receptor was identified in a human donor with multiple sclerosis. The rearrangement uses TRBV6-5 and TRBJ2-4, with D possibly being TRBD2 (5 bases). Source material: CD4+ T cells from PBMCs. CDR3: CASSYWAYVAGEGTKNIQYF. The CDR3, as DNA: TGTGCCAGCAGTTATTGGGCCTATGTGGCGGGTGAGGGAACCAAAAACATTCAGTACTTC.